The sequence of this T cell receptor beta chain was determined in a study of T cell responses to AZD1222 COVID-19 vaccine. As regards this clone: What it binds is not known.

Here immunoSEQ multiplex PCR was the method, and the copy in TCRdb shows in-frame clones only, minus some. The sample yields about 150,000 clones, roughly 80% seen once. Study results and caveats: Seropositive AZD1222 recipients at baseline numbered only five or six. Among vaccine-associated CD4 TCRs, coverage spanned spike, with dominance at 160-218 and 743-854.

The CDR3 covers 13 residues. Germline V gives CDR1 SGHNT, CDR2 YYREEE (reference sequence). Trimming pared 4 bases from V and 7 bases from J, leaving 14 bases between. The sample here was peripheral blood, taken on day 0 of MenACWY control vaccination. V is TRBV5-4 and J is TRBJ1-2; TRBD1 is a possible D gene (5 bases). The source is an adult in good health. The CDR3 nucleotides read TGTGCCAGCAGCCCCCTCGGGAGGGGTGGCTACACCTTC. Translation gives CASSPLGRGGYTF. The full variable domain, in which reference TRBV5-4 and TRBJ1-2 provide the parts outside the CDR3, is ETGVTQSPTHLIKTRGQQVTLRCSSQSGHNTVSWYQQALGQGPQFIFQYYREEENGRGNFPPRFSGLQFPNYSSELNVNALELDDSALYLCASSPLGRGGYTFGSGTRLTVV.